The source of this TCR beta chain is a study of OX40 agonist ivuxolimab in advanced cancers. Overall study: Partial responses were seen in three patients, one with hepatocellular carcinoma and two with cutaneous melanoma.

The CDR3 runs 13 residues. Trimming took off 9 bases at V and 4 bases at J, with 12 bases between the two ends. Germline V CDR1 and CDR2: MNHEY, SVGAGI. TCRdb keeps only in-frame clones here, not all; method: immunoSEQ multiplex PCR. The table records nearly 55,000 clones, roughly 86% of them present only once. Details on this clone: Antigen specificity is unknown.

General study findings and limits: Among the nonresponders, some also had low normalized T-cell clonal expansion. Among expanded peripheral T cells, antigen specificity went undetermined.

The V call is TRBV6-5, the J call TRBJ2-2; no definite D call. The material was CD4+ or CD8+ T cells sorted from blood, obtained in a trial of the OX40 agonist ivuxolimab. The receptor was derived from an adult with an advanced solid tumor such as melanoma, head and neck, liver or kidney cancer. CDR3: CASFKSSTGELFF. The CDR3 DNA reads TGTGCCAGTTTCAAGTCGTCCACCGGGGAGCTGTTTTTT.